Listed here are 28 T cell receptor beta chains from one sample, sequenced in a study of blood T cell repertoires in COVID-19. TCRdb keeps only in-frame clones here, not all; method: immunoSEQ multiplex PCR. The sample contains approximately 210,000 clones, 75% to 90% of which appear only once. Source material: peripheral blood. These receptors were obtained from a man aged 35 to 55 with acute or convalescent COVID-19.

The rearrangement joins TRBV18 to TRBJ2-2, with 8 bases that match TRBD1. The CDR3 is made up of 16 amino acids. Germline V gene sequence: CDR1 KGHSH, CDR2 LQKENI. V was pared by 3 bases and J by 0 bases, with 3 bases of the junction left unmatched. The CDR3 coding sequence is TGTGCCAGCTCACCCAGACAGGGGCCGAACACCGGGGAGCTGTTTTTT. Encoded protein: CASSPRQGPNTGELFF.

CDR3 nucleotides: TGTGCCAGCAGCTTGGACAGGGTCCTAGATACTGAAGCTTTCTTT. This codes for CASSLDRVLDTEAFF. The V call is TRBV13, the J call TRBJ1-1; 8 bases fit TRBD1. Germline V CDR1 and CDR2: PRHDT, FYEKMQ (reference sequence). Losses at the gene ends were 3 bases for V and 5 bases for J; bases not matched to a gene: 8. The CDR3 spans 15 residues. The full variable domain, its missing parts supplied by reference TRBV13 and TRBJ1-1, is AAGVIQSPRHLIKEKRETATLKCYPIPRHDTVYWYQQGPGQDPQFLISFYEKMQSDKGSIPDRFSAQQFSDYHSELNMSSLELGDSALYFCASSLDRVLDTEAFFGQGTRLTVV.

This rearrangement joins TRBV6-2 or TRBV6-3 to TRBJ2-7; TRBD1 matches 12 bases. V was clipped by 6 bases and J by 4 bases; unmatched bases: 13. Germline V gives CDR1 MNHEY, CDR2 SVGEGT. The CDR3 is made up of 17 amino acids. The CDR3 coding sequence is TGTGCCAGCAGGCCTTTACCTGGGACAGGGGGCCGGTACGAGCAGTACTTC. Translating it yields CASRPLPGTGGRYEQYF.

This clone was found once. The V call is TRBV5-1, the J call TRBJ2-7, with D tentatively TRBD1 (5 bases). Germline-derived CDR1 and CDR2 are SGHRS and YFSETQ. The CDR3 contains 15 residues. With 0 bases removed from V and 6 bases from J, the gap between germline ends came to 16 bases. CDR3 region: CASSLDRAGWGEQYF. The DNA of the CDR3 is TGCGCCAGCAGCTTGGATCGGGCAGGGTGGGGCGAGCAGTACTTC.

The genes are TRBV10-2 and TRBJ1-3, with a possible D match to TRBD1 (6 bases). The CDR3 extends over 14 amino acids. Germline lookup yields CDR1 WSHSY and CDR2 SAAADI. V lost 10 bases, J lost 0 bases, and 13 bases lay in between. CDR3 sequence reads: CATGTFRSGNTIYF. The CDR3 DNA is TGCGCCACTGGGACATTCCGCTCTGGAAACACCATATATTTT.

The CDR3 region is CAWSHGTNYGYTF. In DNA, the CDR3 is TGTGCCTGGAGTCACGGGACTAACTATGGCTACACCTTC. The genes are TRBV30 and TRBJ1-2; D call uncertain. The CDR3 covers 13 residues. V was cut by 2 bases and J by 0 bases, with 7 bases left in between. Per the germline V gene, CDR1 is GTSNPN and CDR2 is SVGIG (reference sequence). Based on the CDR3 plus reference TRBV30 and TRBJ1-2, the full variable domain is SQTIHQWPATLVQPVGSPLSLECTVEGTSNPNLYWYRQAAGRGLQLLFYSVGIGQISSEVPQNLSASRPQDRQFILSSKKLLLSDSGFYLCAWSHGTNYGYTFGSGTRLTVV.

This clone occurred once. The CDR3: CASSLVGGMGDYGYTF. In nucleotides, the CDR3 is TGTGCCAGCAGCTTGGTTGGGGGGATGGGTGACTATGGCTACACCTTC. This chain links TRBV5-4 with TRBJ1-2; D possibly corresponds to TRBD1 (5 bases). Trimming took off 0 bases at V and 3 bases at J, with 15 bases between the two ends. Germline CDR1 SGHNT, CDR2 YYREEE (reference sequence). This CDR3 comprises 16 residues.

The rearrangement links TRBV14 to TRBJ1-1; D may be TRBD1 (6 bases). The V gene lost 4 bases and the J gene lost 5 bases, with 23 bases spanning the gap. Per germline, CDR1 SGHDN and CDR2 FVKESK. The CDR3 is 17 residues long. This CDR3 is CASSPAGGPIIWTEAFF. CDR3 coding DNA: TGTGCCAGCAGCCCGGCGGGGGGGCCTATAATTTGGACTGAAGCTTTCTTT.

V is TRBV6-2 or TRBV6-3 and J is TRBJ2-1; TRBD2 aligns across 9 bases. CDR1 and CDR2 (germline): MNHEY, SVGEGT. This CDR3 spans 18 amino acids. J lost 3 bases, V lost 2 bases, and 11 bases had no gene match. The CDR3 protein is CASSYVPAGGTHYNEQFF. In DNA, the CDR3 is TGTGCCAGCAGTTACGTGCCAGCGGGAGGCACACACTACAATGAGCAGTTCTTC.

CDR3 nucleotide sequence: TGTGCCAGCAGTTTATCTGGGCCGAACACTGAAGCTTTCTTT. Translated, it gives CASSLSGPNTEAFF. The chain combines TRBV28 with TRBJ1-1; D remains unclear. V dropped 1 base and J dropped 1 base, with 7 bases sitting between them. Germline assignment: CDR1 MDHEN and CDR2 SYDVKM. The CDR3 is made up of 14 amino acids.

The chain employs TRBV18 and TRBJ2-7; 8 bases fit TRBD1. V trimming: 2 bases; J trimming: 3 bases; junction bases outside the gene matches: 0. Germline V gene data show CDR1 as KGHSH and CDR2 as LQKENI. The CDR3 contains 13 residues. CDR3 in DNA: TGTGCCAGCTCACCAGGGACAGGCTACGAGCAGTACTTC. It is translated as CASSPGTGYEQYF.

The chain combines TRBV28 with TRBJ2-7, with D uncertain. Trimming stripped 3 bases from V and 4 bases from J, with 7 bases between. The germline gives CDR1 MDHEN, CDR2 SYDVKM. This CDR3 spans 12 amino acids. CDR3 nucleotides: TGTGCCAGCAGTTTGGTACAGTACGAGCAGTACTTC. This encodes CASSLVQYEQYF.

CDR3 sequence (DNA): TGTGCCAGCAGTTCCGCCGGGACAATGGGCTACTATGGCTACACCTTC. Translated, it gives CASSSAGTMGYYGYTF. The chain carries TRBV6-5 and TRBJ1-2; possible D gene TRBD1, 6 bases. With 4 bases removed from V and 3 bases from J, the gap between germline ends came to 18 bases. Per germline, CDR1 MNHEY and CDR2 SVGAGI. The CDR3 runs 16 residues.

The chain employs TRBV7-2 and TRBJ2-5; D uncertain. CDR1 SGHTA and CDR2 FQGNSA come from the germline V gene. V gave up 5 bases and J gave up 5 bases, with 9 bases separating them. The CDR3 spans 12 residues. The CDR3 spells CASSPVSETQYF. As DNA, the CDR3 is TGTGCCAGCAGCCCGGTTTCGGAGACCCAGTACTTC.

This clone has a single count. This chain connects TRBV4-1 to TRBJ2-5; 12 positions agree with TRBD2. This CDR3 comprises 15 residues. V gave up 1 base and J gave up 4 bases; unmatched junction bases: 1. Germline V CDR1 and CDR2: MGHRA, YSYEKL. In nucleotides, the CDR3 is TGCGCCAGCAGCCAAGGACTAGCGGGAGTAGAGACCCAGTACTTC. Its protein is CASSQGLAGVETQYF.

The CDR3 DNA follows: TGTGCCAGCAGTTACCAGACAGACACCGGGGAGCTGTTTTTT. It specifies CASSYQTDTGELFF. The chain uses TRBV6-5 and TRBJ2-2; TRBD1 is a possible D gene (5 bases). This CDR3 has 14 residues. CDR1 and CDR2 (germline): MNHEY, SVGAGI. Trimming left V 2 bases short and J 3 bases short, with 7 bases between.

The gene calls are TRBV30 and TRBJ1-2; D is uncertain. Germline assignment: CDR1 GTSNPN and CDR2 SVGIG (reference sequence). The CDR3 is 17 residues long. V was trimmed by 3 bases and J by 2 bases, leaving 22 bases between them. The CDR3 region is CAWRGRHSPEGNYGYTF. CDR3 coding DNA: TGTGCCTGGAGAGGTCGGCACTCACCTGAGGGAAACTATGGCTACACCTTC.

The chain uses TRBV10-2 and TRBJ2-3; the match to TRBD2 covers 12 bases. The CDR3 runs 17 residues. J was trimmed by 1 base and V by 4 bases; bases with no gene match: 6. Germline CDR1 reads WSHSY; CDR2 reads SAAADI. The CDR3 DNA reads as TGCGCCAGCAGTGGATCGGGACTAGCGGGCCGCACAGATACGCAGTATTTT. The encoded protein is CASSGSGLAGRTDTQYF.

This CDR3 reads CAISATSGVYEQYF. The CDR3 DNA follows: TGTGCCATCAGTGCGACTAGCGGGGTTTACGAGCAGTACTTC. V and J are TRBV10-3 and TRBJ2-7; TRBD2 matches at 11 bases. CDR3 length: 14 residues. V shed 4 bases, J shed 4 bases, and the junction held 3 bases outside the gene matches. The V gene's germline CDR1 is ENHRY and CDR2 SYGVKD.

The chain carries TRBV5-1 and TRBJ2-4, with 8 nucleotides matching TRBD1. With V trimmed by 0 bases and J by 6 bases, 5 bases remained unmatched. The CDR3 extends over 15 amino acids. In germline, CDR1 is SGHRS, CDR2 YFSETQ. The CDR3 bases are TGCGCCAGCAGCTTGGACGGACAGGGTAGAAACATTCAGTACTTC. Protein sequence: CASSLDGQGRNIQYF.

This chain joins TRBV28 and TRBJ2-7; D may be TRBD1 (6 bases). Germline V gene sequence: CDR1 MDHEN, CDR2 SYDVKM. V gave up 7 bases and J gave up 5 bases, with 12 bases separating them. This CDR3 comprises 12 residues. The CDR3, as DNA: TGTGCCAGCACGCCGTCAGGGGACGAGCAGTACTTC. The encoded protein is CASTPSGDEQYF.

This chain uses TRBV6-2 or TRBV6-3 with TRBJ1-2; D remains unclear. The CDR3 totals 14 residues. Germline lookup yields CDR1 MNHEY and CDR2 SVGEGT. Trimming left V 7 bases short and J 8 bases short, with 20 bases between. The CDR3 region has the DNA TGTGCCAGCACCCCGGGCGGGGAACCTAGGGGCTACACCTTC. Its translation: CASTPGGEPRGYTF.

The rearrangement joins TRBV2 to TRBJ1-6; 8 bases are a match to TRBD1. The CDR3 runs to 16 residues. Germline values: CDR1 SNHLY, CDR2 FYNNEI. Trimming took 2 bases from V and 7 from J; bases not matched to a gene: 7. CDR3 amino acids: CASSERGTGLNSPLHF. The CDR3 region has the DNA TGTGCCAGCAGTGAAAGGGGGACAGGATTAAATTCACCCCTCCACTTT. Using reference TRBV2 and TRBJ1-6 for the parts outside the CDR3, the full variable domain is EPEVTQTPSHQVTQMGQEVILRCVPISNHLYFYWYRQILGQKVEFLVSFYNNEISEKSEIFDDQFSVERPDGSNFTLKIRSTKLEDSAMYFCASSERGTGLNSPLHFGNGTRLTVT.

The V call is TRBV6-6, the J call TRBJ2-1; 11 nucleotides match TRBD2. Germline CDR1 and CDR2: MNHNY and SVGAGI (reference sequence). This CDR3 is built from 15 residues. J gave up 8 bases and V 5 bases, and 8 bases lay outside the gene matches. The DNA for the CDR3 is TGTGCCAGCAGTCTCGGACTAGCGGGTAACGATGAGCAGTTCTTC. It specifies CASSLGLAGNDEQFF.

The chain recombines TRBV4-1 with TRBJ2-5; D call uncertain. There are 14 residues in the CDR3. CDR1 and CDR2 from the germline V gene are MGHRA and YSYEKL. V dropped 3 bases and J dropped 0 bases, with 8 bases sitting between them. The CDR3 spells CASSQAEYQETQYF. Written as DNA, the CDR3 is TGCGCCAGCAGCCAGGCGGAGTACCAAGAGACCCAGTACTTC.

The gene calls are TRBV3-1 (or the pseudogene TRBV3-2) and TRBJ2-3; D might be TRBD1 (5 bases). Germline lookup yields CDR1 LGHDT and CDR2 YNNKEL (reference sequence). The CDR3 has 14 amino acids. V was cut by 2 bases and J by 2 bases, with 8 bases left in between. This CDR3 reads CASSQQGHTDTQYF. The CDR3 region has the DNA TGTGCCAGCAGCCAACAGGGTCACACAGATACGCAGTATTTT.

V gene TRBV5-1 combines with J gene TRBJ2-7; D may be TRBD1 (6 bases). Trimming left V 0 bases short and J 7 bases short, with 14 bases between. Germline values: CDR1 SGHRS, CDR2 YFSETQ. The CDR3 totals 14 residues. CDR3 coding DNA: TGCGCCAGCAGCTTGGCACCAGGGGCCGGGGAGCAGTACTTC. As protein: CASSLAPGAGEQYF.

This chain links TRBV9 with TRBJ2-7, with 10 bases fitting TRBD2. J lost 5 bases, V lost 4 bases, and 6 bases had no gene match. Germline CDR1 reads SGDLS; CDR2 reads YYNGEE. There are 14 residues in the CDR3. The CDR3 DNA reads as TGTGCCAGCAGCCCCTCGGGGACTAGCGACGAGCAGTACTTC. Protein: CASSPSGTSDEQYF.